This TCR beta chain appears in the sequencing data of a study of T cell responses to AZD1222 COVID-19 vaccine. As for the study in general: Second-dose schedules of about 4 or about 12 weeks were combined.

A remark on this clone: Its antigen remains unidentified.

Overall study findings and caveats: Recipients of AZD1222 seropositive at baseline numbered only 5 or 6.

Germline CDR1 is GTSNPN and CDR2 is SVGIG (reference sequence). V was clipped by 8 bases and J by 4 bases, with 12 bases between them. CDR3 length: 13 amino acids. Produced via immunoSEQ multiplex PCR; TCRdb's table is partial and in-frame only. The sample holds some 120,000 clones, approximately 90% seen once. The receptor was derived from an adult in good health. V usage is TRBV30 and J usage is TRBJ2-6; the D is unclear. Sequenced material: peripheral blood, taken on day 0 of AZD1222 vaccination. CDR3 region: CATRASGANVLTF. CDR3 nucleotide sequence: TGTGCCACACGGGCGTCCGGGGCCAACGTCCTGACTTTC.